These 7 T cell receptor beta chains were all obtained from the same sample, sequenced in a study of shared clonotypes between healthy human individuals. The assay was immunoSEQ multiplex PCR, and TCRdb's table has in-frame clones only and misses some. The profile shows some 2,000,000 clones, about 94% of them singletons. The sequencing input was naive CD4+ T cells sorted from blood. Subset described: CD45RA+ positively selected. The receptors were gathered from a man between 18 and 29 years old in good health.

This chain connects TRBV10-3 to TRBJ2-7; 8 nucleotides match TRBD1. There are 13 residues in the CDR3. Germline V lookup: CDR1 ENHRY, CDR2 SYGVKD. V lost 3 bases to trimming and J lost 5 bases; unmatched junction nucleotides: 3. The CDR3 protein is CAISDGQGHEQYF. The CDR3 nucleotides are TGTGCCATCAGTGACGGACAGGGCCACGAGCAGTACTTC.

As to this clone: Other nucleotide sequences from this sample produce the same CDR3. The chain has TRBV6-6 and TRBJ2-4; D gene unclear. CDR1 and CDR2 from the germline V gene are MNHNY and SVGAGI (reference sequence). This CDR3 has 15 residues. The V and J ends lost 0 bases and 0 bases respectively, with 6 bases between them. The CDR3 region is CASSYSAGAKNIQYF. In DNA form, the CDR3 reads TGTGCCAGCAGTTACTCGGCAGGAGCCAAAAACATTCAGTACTTC.

The sample holds one count of this clone. The chain uses TRBV5-1 and TRBJ2-3; 11 bases align to TRBD2. Germline CDR1 is SGHRS and CDR2 is YFSETQ. V lost 6 bases to trimming and J lost 2 bases; unmatched junction nucleotides: 8. The CDR3 sequence is 16 residues long. CDR3 nucleotides: TGCGCCAGCAACTTTGGGACTAGCGGTTACACAGATACGCAGTATTTT. It encodes CASNFGTSGYTDTQYF.

This clone was seen only once. V is TRBV5-1 and J is TRBJ1-2; D not resolved. V was cut by 0 bases and J by 4 bases, with 10 bases left in between. The length of the CDR3 is 14 residues. Germline CDR1 reads SGHRS; CDR2 reads YFSETQ. The CDR3 protein is CASSLERASYGYTF. The CDR3 coding sequence is TGCGCCAGCAGCTTGGAACGGGCGAGCTATGGCTACACCTTC.

This chain links TRBV30 with TRBJ1-6; D remains ambiguous. CDR1 and CDR2 (germline): GTSNPN, SVGIG (reference sequence). V was trimmed by 5 bases and J by 10 bases, leaving 21 bases between them. The CDR3 is 15 amino acids. This CDR3 reads CAWALAGRFRSPLHF. Written as DNA, the CDR3 is TGTGCCTGGGCTCTGGCTGGGAGGTTTAGGTCACCCCTCCACTTT.

This chain joins TRBV6-6 and TRBJ1-2; D is uncertain. There are 13 residues in the CDR3. The V end lost 2 bases, the J end lost 1 base, and 5 bases lay between the germline ends. Germline V CDR1 and CDR2: MNHNY, SVGAGI (reference sequence). The CDR3 sequence: CASSYMDNYGYTF. CDR3 sequence (DNA): TGTGCCAGCAGTTACATGGATAACTATGGCTACACCTTC.

Remarks on this clone: Other DNA sequences in the sample encode the same CDR3. The V call is TRBV6-5, the J call TRBJ1-5; D remains unclear. V was cut by 5 bases and J by 4 bases, with 6 bases left in between. The CDR3 runs 12 residues. The germline V gene encodes CDR1 MNHEY and CDR2 SVGAGI. CDR3 amino acids: CASSPPNQPQHF. CDR3 DNA sequence: TGTGCCAGCAGTCCTCCAAATCAGCCCCAGCATTTT.